The 21 T cell receptor beta chains listed next were all sequenced from one sample in a study of T-cell reconstitution after alpha-beta-depleted transplantation in children. The TCRbeta library was prepared with unique molecular identifiers. One entry per CDR3 protein results from TCRdb running MiXCR on the PCR reads. This sample has over 550,000 distinct CDR3 sequences, with over 9.5% found just once. Specimen: PBMCs from the stem cell graft donor, collected from the stem cell graft. The receptor source for this set is a human donor who donated a stem cell graft to a child with acute myeloid leukemia.

This clonotype has only a few counts. The chain employs TRBV29-1 and TRBJ2-1; 7 nucleotides match TRBD1. V shed 6 bases and J 9 bases; nucleotides not matched to a gene: 14. Germline assignment: CDR1 SQVTM and CDR2 ANQGSEA. The length of the CDR3 is 14 residues. CDR3 DNA sequence: TGCAGCGTAACTCTCCGGGACAGCATAGGTGAGCAGTTCTTC. Translation gives CSVTLRDSIGEQFF.

This clonotype has only a few counts. This chain links TRBV7-9 with TRBJ2-3; D not resolved. Between the trimmed V and J ends, which lost 5 bases and 4 bases, there was a span of 16 bases. The CDR3 runs to 15 residues. Germline values: CDR1 SEHNR, CDR2 FQNEAQ (reference sequence). CDR3 amino acids: CASSPEPPTPDTQYF. The CDR3 DNA reads as TGTGCCAGCAGCCCTGAACCTCCGACGCCAGATACGCAGTATTTT.

This clonotype was found a few times. V is TRBV20-1 and J is TRBJ2-7; possibly TRBD1 for D (6 bases). This CDR3 is built from 13 residues. Germline values: CDR1 DFQATT, CDR2 SNEGSKA (reference sequence). Trimming left V 3 bases short and J 0 bases short, with 9 bases between. CDR3 sequence (DNA): TGCAGTGCTAGGGACAGAGTCTCCTACGAGCAGTACTTC. Residues: CSARDRVSYEQYF.

This clonotype was recorded a few times. This chain uses TRBV7-4 with TRBJ2-1; 8 bases agree with TRBD2. The CDR3 totals 17 residues. V lost 5 bases, J lost 6 bases, and 15 bases stayed unmatched. Germline values: CDR1 SGHVT, CDR2 SQSDAQ. The CDR3 sequence: CASSPDTGLVYFNEQFF. The CDR3 DNA sequence: TGTGCCAGCAGCCCAGACACGGGACTAGTATATTTCAATGAGCAGTTCTTC.

The rearrangement uses TRBV9 and TRBJ2-1; weak D call: TRBD1 (6 bases). CDR3 length: 15 residues. From germline, CDR1 is SGDLS and CDR2 YYNGEE. The V end lost 0 bases, the J end lost 5 bases, and 12 bases lay between the germline ends. This CDR3 reads CASSVGGTNNNEQFF. CDR3 DNA sequence: TGTGCCAGCAGCGTAGGAGGGACAAATAACAATGAGCAGTTCTTC. Full variable domain (missing parts from reference TRBV9 and TRBJ2-1): DSGVTQTPKHLITATGQRVTLRCSPRSGDLSVYWYQQSLDQGLQFLIQYYNGEERAKGNILERFSAQQFPDLHSELNLSSLELGDSALYFCASSVGGTNNNEQFFGPGTRLTVL.

The V call is TRBV12-3 or TRBV12-4, the J call TRBJ2-7; D might be TRBD1 (6 bases). Trimming shortened V by 3 bases and J by 4 bases, and 10 bases separated the two germline ends. This CDR3 contains 13 residues. This chain's CDR3 is CASSFTQGYEQYF. The CDR3 DNA reads as TGTGCCAGCAGTTTCACACAGGGTTACGAGCAGTACTTC.

The V and J genes are TRBV18 and TRBJ1-5; D remains ambiguous. The CDR3 runs 13 residues. CDR1 is KGHSH, CDR2 LQKENI, per germline. Trimming stripped 5 bases from V and 5 bases from J, with 10 bases between. The CDR3 nucleotides are TGTGCCAGCTCATTGGCGGTGGATCAGCCCCAGCATTTT. It is translated as CASSLAVDQPQHF.

In its sample, this clonotype was seen a few times. CDR3 sequence (DNA): TGTGCCAGCAGCCCCGGGACACAAGCCAAAAACATTCAGTACTTC. Residues: CASSPGTQAKNIQYF. The V and J genes are TRBV7-2 and TRBJ2-4; D possibly corresponds to TRBD1 (6 bases). Germline V gene data show CDR1 as SGHTA and CDR2 as FQGNSA. Trimming took 5 bases from V and 0 from J, leaving 11 bases between them. The length of the CDR3 is 15 residues.

In this sample, this clonotype turned up many times. The gene calls are TRBV9 and TRBJ1-2, with a tentative D call TRBD1 (6 bases). This CDR3 comprises 14 residues. Deletions cut 0 bases from V and 7 bases from J, with 13 bases between. The germline V gene has CDR1 SGDLS and CDR2 YYNGEE. The CDR3 nucleotides are TGTGCCAGCAGCGTAGCCAGGGGTTCCAGTGGCTACACCTTC. This sequence encodes CASSVARGSSGYTF.

This chain uses TRBV27 with TRBJ1-1; perhaps TRBD1 as D (6 bases). Trimming took off 5 bases at V and 3 bases at J, with 13 bases between the two ends. This CDR3 comprises 14 residues. CDR1 is MNHEY, CDR2 SMNVEV, per germline (reference sequence). DNA of the CDR3: TGTGCCAGCAGTGTACAGGGATTTCACACTGAAGCTTTCTTT. The encoded protein is CASSVQGFHTEAFF.

This clonotype occurred many times. The J gene is TRBJ1-3, the V gene TRBV5-6, with 7 bases that match TRBD1. Losses at the gene ends were 1 base for V and 4 bases for J; bases not matched to a gene: 2. The germline gives CDR1 SGHDT, CDR2 YYEEEE. The CDR3 has 14 residues. CDR3 loop: CASSLTGAGNTIYF. The CDR3 coding sequence is TGTGCCAGCAGCTTGACAGGGGCCGGAAACACCATATATTTT.

This clonotype came up many times. V and J are TRBV29-1 and TRBJ1-1; D gene ambiguous. Trimming took off 0 bases at V and 3 bases at J, with 14 bases between the two ends. This CDR3 is built from 15 residues. Germline V gene sequence: CDR1 SQVTM, CDR2 ANQGSEA. CDR3 sequence: CSVEDYGIEDTEAFF. The CDR3, as DNA: TGCAGCGTTGAAGATTACGGGATAGAGGACACTGAAGCTTTCTTT. The full variable domain, with the rest looked up from reference TRBV29-1 and TRBJ1-1, is SAVISQKPSRDICQRGTSLTIQCQVDSQVTMMFWYRQQPGQSLTLIATANQGSEATYESGFVIDKFPISRPNLTFSTLTVSNMSPEDSSIYLCSVEDYGIEDTEAFFGQGTRLTVV.

This clonotype was detected ten times or more. The V call is TRBV28, the J call TRBJ2-7; 7 nucleotides match TRBD1. Germline CDR1 MDHEN, CDR2 SYDVKM. The CDR3 is made up of 17 amino acids. The J segment lost 2 bases and the V segment lost 2 bases, leaving 12 bases of the junction unmatched. CDR3 nucleotide sequence: TGTGCCAGCAGTTTAAAAGTTTGGGGGACAGAAGCCTACGAGCAGTACTTC. Its translation: CASSLKVWGTEAYEQYF.

The chain links TRBV6-5 to TRBJ1-5; 7 bases are a match to TRBD1. The germline V gene encodes CDR1 MNHEY and CDR2 SVGAGI. V lost 2 bases, J lost 5 bases, and 3 bases stayed unmatched. The CDR3 spans 14 residues. The CDR3 DNA reads TGTGCCAGCAGTTACAAGGACAGGCATCAGCCCCAGCATTTT. Translated: CASSYKDRHQPQHF.

The chain has TRBV3-1 and TRBJ2-2; 7 bases fit TRBD1. The junction had 8 bases not matched to a gene; V was cut back by 4 bases and J by 6 bases. Germline V gene lookup returns CDR1 LGHDT and CDR2 YNNKEL (reference sequence). There are 15 residues in the CDR3. The chain's CDR3 is CASSPITGVAGELFF. DNA of the CDR3: TGTGCCAGCAGCCCTATTACAGGGGTCGCCGGGGAGCTGTTTTTT.

The chain couples TRBV5-1 to TRBJ2-2, with a tentative D call TRBD2 (5 bases). V was trimmed by 0 bases and J by 7 bases, leaving 10 bases between them. The CDR3 has 14 residues. From germline, CDR1 is SGHRS and CDR2 YFSETQ. CDR3 sequence (DNA): TGCGCCAGCAGCTTGGAGGGAGAGGTCGGGGAGCTGTTTTTT. This codes for CASSLEGEVGELFF. Variable domain in full (rest from reference TRBV5-1 and TRBJ2-2): KAGVTQTPRYLIKTRGQQVTLSCSPISGHRSVSWYQQTPGQGLQFLFEYFSETQRNKGNFPGRFSGRQFSNSRSEMNVSTLELGDSALYLCASSLEGEVGELFFGEGSRLTVL.

The chain recombines TRBV7-2 with TRBJ2-1, with D possibly TRBD2 on 6 matching bases. Germline CDR1 reads SGHTA; CDR2 reads FQGNSA. V gave up 3 bases and J gave up 9 bases, with 12 bases separating them. CDR3 length: 13 residues. For the CDR3, the DNA is TGTGCCAGCAGCTTCCGGGACTCCTCTGAGCAGTTCTTC. The encoded protein is CASSFRDSSEQFF.

This clonotype was seen ten or more times. This rearrangement joins TRBV6-2 or TRBV6-3 to TRBJ2-1; 7 bases are shared with TRBD2. The CDR3 contains 15 residues. Germline V gene lookup returns CDR1 MNHEY and CDR2 SVGEGT. The V segment lost 2 bases and the J segment 9 bases; nucleotides outside the gene matches: 10. The CDR3 DNA is TGTGCCAGCAGTTACATGCAAAAGGGAGGGAGTGAGCAGTTCTTC. Its translation is CASSYMQKGGSEQFF.

This clonotype was seen only a few times. The chain is built from TRBV2 and TRBJ1-1, with a possible D match to TRBD1 (5 bases). The V gene's germline CDR1 is SNHLY and CDR2 FYNNEI. V was trimmed by 6 bases and J by 0 bases, leaving 11 bases between them. The CDR3 is 14 amino acids. The CDR3 here is CASRAGSMNTEAFF. CDR3 coding DNA: TGTGCCAGCAGAGCAGGGAGCATGAACACTGAAGCTTTCTTT.

This clonotype was recorded at least ten times. The chain combines TRBV20-1 with TRBJ2-1, with TRBD2 matching over 9 bases. Germline trimming cut 6 bases from V and 7 bases from J; bases unmatched to any gene: 10. Looked up from germline, CDR1 is DFQATT and CDR2 is SNEGSKA (reference sequence). This CDR3 contains 14 residues. The DNA of the CDR3 is TGCAGTGCGTATAGCGGGAGATGGGGTAATGAGCAGTTCTTC. Protein: CSAYSGRWGNEQFF.

V and J are TRBV10-3 and TRBJ1-5; D not resolved. This CDR3 has 12 amino acids. Germline loops: CDR1 ENHRY, CDR2 SYGVKD. Trimming stripped 0 bases from V and 4 bases from J, with 1 base between. The CDR3 DNA sequence: TGTGCCATCAGTGAGTCGAATCAGCCCCAGCATTTT. As protein: CAISESNQPQHF.